Given below is one T cell receptor beta chain in context. The antigen is undetermined. This record belongs to a study of graft-versus-host responses after intestinal transplantation. Study at large: Among the recipients, transplants were multivisceral, liver-intestinal, or isolated intestinal.

Only in-frame clones appear in the TCRdb table, and some are missing; sequencing was by immunoSEQ multiplex PCR. The sample lists some 83,000 clones, around 92% occurring once. Whole-study results and caveats: High graft-versus-host to host-versus-graft clonal ratios were found in allografts of patients who had graft-donor T cell macrochimerism.

CDR1 is LNHDA and CDR2 is SQIVND in the germline V gene (reference sequence). The V gene lost 6 bases and the J gene lost 1 base, with 16 bases spanning the gap. The length of the CDR3 is 16 residues. The starting material was unstimulated CD4+ T cells sorted from spleen or lymph node cells, obtained before intestinal transplant. This chain uses TRBV19 with TRBJ1-3, with D perhaps matching TRBD1 (6 bases). This sequence was found in a human donor who received an intestinal transplant. The CDR3 bases are TGTGCCAGTAGCGTACAGGGTTATTTATCTGGAAACACCATATATTTT. Protein product: CASSVQGYLSGNTIYF. The variable domain in full, with the rest retrieved from reference TRBV19 and TRBJ1-3, is DGGITQSPKYLFRKEGQNVTLSCEQNLNHDAMYWYRQDPGQGLRLIYYSQIVNDFQKGDIAEGYSVSREKKESFPLTVTSAQKNPTAFYLCASSVQGYLSGNTIYFGEGSWLTVV.